The 18 T cell receptor beta chains listed next were all sequenced from one sample in a study of Ad26.COV2.S vaccination and SARS-CoV-2 variants. The treatment: 19 received Ad26.COV2.S at low or high dose, single or two shots; roughly 5 received placebo; per-sample allocation not given. Day 63 following the first vaccine or placebo injection was when the samples were taken. Sequencing was performed with immunoSEQ multiplex PCR; in TCRdb, only in-frame clones are kept and a portion is missing. The sample records about 350,000 clones, about 87% being singletons. The sample here was peripheral blood, taken in a trial of Ad26.COV2.S vaccine versus placebo. The receptors here all came from a person between 18 and 60 years old who received the Ad26.COV2.S COVID-19 vaccine or a placebo.

This sequence joins TRBV10-3 and TRBJ2-1, with 7 bases aligning to TRBD1. V dropped 5 bases and J dropped 2; count of bases not matched to a gene: 0. Germline CDR1 reads ENHRY; CDR2 reads SYGVKD. The CDR3 loop spans 13 amino acids. CDR3 sequence (DNA): TGTGCCATCAGTCAGGGGGCCTACAATGAGCAGTTCTTC. The encoded protein is CAISQGAYNEQFF.

The sample holds a few counts of this clone. The rearrangement uses TRBV7-3 and TRBJ2-1; the match to TRBD1 covers 11 bases. V shed 6 bases and J 7 bases; nucleotides not matched to a gene: 8. Germline V CDR1 and CDR2: SGHTA, FQGTGA. The CDR3 covers 15 residues. The CDR3 bases are TGTGCCAGCAGTCTAAGGGGGGACAGGGGGAATGAGCAGTTCTTC. The encoded protein is CASSLRGDRGNEQFF.

The chain employs TRBV5-8 and TRBJ2-1, with TRBD2 matching over 7 bases. V lost 4 bases to trimming and J lost 12 bases; unmatched junction nucleotides: 22. Germline V gene sequence: CDR1 SGHTS, CDR2 YDEGEE. The CDR3 length is 17 residues. The CDR3 DNA is TGTGCCAGCAGCAGGGGACGGAAGAGACTAGCCGGGGTCGGGCAGTTCTTC. Residues: CASSRGRKRLAGVGQFF.

The DNA of the CDR3 is TGCGCCAGCAGTGAGCCTCTCACCCTACCACAAACTTTCCGGGACAAGTTGGCCATTCAGTACTTC. Translated, it gives CASSEPLTLPQTFRDKLAIQYF. V gene TRBV10-1 combines with J gene TRBJ2-4, with a tentative D call TRBD1 (6 bases). Between the trimmed V and J ends, which lost 2 bases and 9 bases, there was a span of 38 bases. Germline CDR1 WNHNN, CDR2 SYGVQD (reference sequence). CDR3 length equals 22 residues.

This clone was observed a handful of times. The same CDR3 can be traced to other DNA sequences in this sample. This chain connects TRBV14 to TRBJ2-5; D is ambiguous. The CDR3 consists of 11 residues. Trimming removed 0 bases at V and 4 bases at J, with 0 bases between. Per the germline V gene, CDR1 is SGHDN and CDR2 is FVKESK. CDR3 sequence (DNA): TGTGCCAGCAGCCAAGAAGAGACCCAGTACTTC. This gives the protein CASSQEETQYF.

CDR3 residues: CASSPTSGSITDTQYF. The CDR3 bases are TGCGCCAGCAGCCCTACTAGCGGGAGTATCACAGATACGCAGTATTTT. This chain uses TRBV5-1 with TRBJ2-3; 11 nucleotides line up with TRBD2. With V trimmed by 4 bases and J by 2 bases, 6 bases remained unmatched. CDR1 is SGHRS and CDR2 is YFSETQ in the germline V gene. This CDR3 spans 16 amino acids.

The chain recombines TRBV27 with TRBJ1-1, with 9 bases identical to TRBD1. The V and J ends lost 10 bases and 2 bases, in that order; junction bases with no gene match: 11. This CDR3 is built from 15 residues. Germline V CDR1 and CDR2: MNHEY, SMNVEV (reference sequence). In DNA, the CDR3 is TGTGCCACCAACTTCGGGACAGGGAGTAACACTGAAGCTTTCTTT. The encoded protein is CATNFGTGSNTEAFF.

This chain uses TRBV7-8 with TRBJ1-5; no clear D gene. Germline V gene sequence: CDR1 SGHVS, CDR2 FQNEAQ. This CDR3 is built from 13 residues. Trimming left V 5 bases short and J 0 bases short, with 5 bases between. The CDR3 here is CASSQDSNQPQHF. The CDR3, as DNA: TGTGCCAGCAGCCAAGATAGCAATCAGCCCCAGCATTTT.

The chain couples TRBV15 to TRBJ1-2; D gene ambiguous. The V and J ends lost 3 bases and 2 bases respectively, with 19 bases between them. Germline V CDR1 and CDR2: LNHNV, YYDKDF (reference sequence). The CDR3 is 17 residues long. As DNA, the CDR3 is TGTGCCACCAGCAGTCTTCCCGAGGGTAGTTTGAACTATGGCTACACCTTC. Protein product: CATSSLPEGSLNYGYTF.

The gene calls are TRBV7-3 and TRBJ2-1, with D hard to call. The germline CDR1 and CDR2 sequences are SGHTA and FQGTGA. The CDR3 has 14 residues. V was trimmed by 5 bases and J by 0 bases, leaving 8 bases between them. As DNA, the CDR3 is TGTGCCAGCAGCCGCGGCGACTCCTACAATGAGCAGTTCTTC. Translated: CASSRGDSYNEQFF.

The chain is built from TRBV6-2 or TRBV6-3 and TRBJ2-5; tentative D call: TRBD1 (6 bases). From germline, CDR1 is MNHEY and CDR2 SVGEGT. Trimming removed 6 bases at V and 4 bases at J, with 15 bases between. The CDR3 is made up of 14 amino acids. The CDR3 loop is CASSPTGLLETQYF. DNA of the CDR3: TGTGCCAGCAGCCCTACAGGGTTGTTAGAGACCCAGTACTTC.

The chain employs TRBV30 and TRBJ1-3; the D is unclear. CDR1 and CDR2 from the germline V gene are GTSNPN and SVGIG (reference sequence). The CDR3 sequence is 14 residues long. Trimming cost V 3 bases and J 8 bases, with 17 bases left between them. Here the CDR3 reads CAWRLKGPSDTIYF. In DNA form, the CDR3 reads TGTGCCTGGAGACTTAAGGGTCCATCTGACACCATATATTTT.

This CDR3 is CAWKGTGDYGYTF. The CDR3 DNA is TGTGCCTGGAAGGGTACCGGAGACTATGGCTACACCTTC. V usage is TRBV30 and J usage is TRBJ1-2; D is unclear. V was clipped by 4 bases and J by 3 bases, with 12 bases between them. CDR1 and CDR2 from the germline V gene are GTSNPN and SVGIG (reference sequence). This CDR3 spans 13 amino acids.

This clone was counted between two and nine times. V usage is TRBV27 and J usage is TRBJ2-7; 11 nucleotides align to TRBD2. Unmatched junction bases numbered 6, after V lost 5 bases and J lost 3 bases. From germline, CDR1 is MNHEY and CDR2 SMNVEV (reference sequence). The CDR3 extends over 15 amino acids. This CDR3 is CASSTSGSNDYEQYF. DNA of the CDR3: TGTGCCAGCAGTACTAGCGGGAGCAATGACTACGAGCAGTACTTC.

The J gene is TRBJ2-7, the V gene TRBV5-1; TRBD1 aligns across 8 bases. Germline assignment: CDR1 SGHRS and CDR2 YFSETQ. CDR3 length: 15 residues. V lost 5 bases and J lost 3; bases outside the gene matches: 10. CDR3: CASSRGQGLIYEQYF. CDR3 DNA sequence: TGCGCCAGCAGTCGCGGACAGGGTCTCATCTACGAGCAGTACTTC.

This sequence joins TRBV27 and TRBJ2-7, with D perhaps matching TRBD2 (6 bases). The V end lost 6 bases, the J end lost 5 bases, and 20 bases lay between the germline ends. Germline CDR1 is MNHEY and CDR2 is SMNVEV (reference sequence). CDR3 length equals 15 residues. As DNA, the CDR3 is TGTGCCAGCAGCACTAGCCGGGGAGGTTCCCACGAGCAGTACTTC. It codes for CASSTSRGGSHEQYF.

This chain links TRBV7-3 with TRBJ2-1; no clear D. Germline V CDR1 and CDR2: SGHTA, FQGTGA. The CDR3 sequence is 12 residues long. V shed 3 bases and J shed 10 bases, with 10 bases lying between them. CDR3 coding DNA: TGTGCCAGCAGCTTCGAGATGAGGGAGCAGTTCTTC. It yields the protein CASSFEMREQFF.

The chain joins TRBV19 to TRBJ2-3; 8 positions match TRBD1. This CDR3 contains 18 residues. Germline V gene lookup returns CDR1 LNHDA and CDR2 SQIVND (reference sequence). J gave up 6 bases and V 3 bases, and 17 bases lay outside the gene matches. CDR3 sequence reads: CASSIFQKGQVVIDTQYF. CDR3 in DNA: TGTGCCAGTAGTATTTTCCAAAAGGGACAGGTGGTGATCGATACGCAGTATTTT.